These 2 T cell receptor beta chains share one sample of origin, sequenced in a study of monozygotic twins with inflammatory bowel disease. TCRdb reprocessed the 5' RACE reads; each CDR3 protein has one entry and no DNA is given. The table lists 300,000 to 350,000 distinct CDR3 sequences, with over 2% in the top ten. The sample comprised blood. Every receptor here comes from a human donor with ulcerative colitis or Crohn's disease, or a healthy co-twin of an affected twin (not recorded which).

The chain combines TRBV20-1 with TRBJ2-3; the D gene TCRdb calls, TRBD1, cannot be checked with no DNA. The CDR3 is 14 amino acids. Germline values: CDR1 DFQATT, CDR2 SNEGSKA (reference sequence). CDR3 protein: CSATRKGITDTQYF.

This chain joins TRBV27 and TRBJ2-3; lacking DNA, the TRBD1 call made by TCRdb goes unchecked. Germline values: CDR1 MNHEY, CDR2 SMNVEV (reference sequence). This CDR3 spans 14 amino acids. CDR3 region: CASSFKRGADTQYF.